A single TCR beta chain is shown here with its context. Its target is not known. This CDR3 region has 15 residues. Looked up from germline, CDR1 is MGHRA and CDR2 is YSYEKL. V trimming: 4 bases; J trimming: 4 bases; junction bases outside the gene matches: 6. The sample is drawn from a study of blood T cells in healthy people across ages. Overall study results and limits: Unknown CMV status may confound age-related changes in expanded clones.

For the second PCR, which ran for about 6 to 11 cycles, a sample-barcoded 5' primer and a J-beta primer mix were used. TCRdb reanalysed the 5' RACE reads using MiXCR and keeps one entry per CDR3 protein. Of 1.5 million to 2 million distinct CDR3 sequences detected, around half appear once; the ten largest clones hold 2.1%. The sequence was collected from a middle-aged woman in good health. The chain is built from TRBV4-1 and TRBJ2-7; TRBD1 agrees at 11 bases. What was sequenced was blood. Here the CDR3 reads CASSLRDRGGYEQYF. The CDR3 coding sequence is TGCGCCAGCAGCCTACGGGACAGGGGGGGGTACGAGCAGTACTTC.